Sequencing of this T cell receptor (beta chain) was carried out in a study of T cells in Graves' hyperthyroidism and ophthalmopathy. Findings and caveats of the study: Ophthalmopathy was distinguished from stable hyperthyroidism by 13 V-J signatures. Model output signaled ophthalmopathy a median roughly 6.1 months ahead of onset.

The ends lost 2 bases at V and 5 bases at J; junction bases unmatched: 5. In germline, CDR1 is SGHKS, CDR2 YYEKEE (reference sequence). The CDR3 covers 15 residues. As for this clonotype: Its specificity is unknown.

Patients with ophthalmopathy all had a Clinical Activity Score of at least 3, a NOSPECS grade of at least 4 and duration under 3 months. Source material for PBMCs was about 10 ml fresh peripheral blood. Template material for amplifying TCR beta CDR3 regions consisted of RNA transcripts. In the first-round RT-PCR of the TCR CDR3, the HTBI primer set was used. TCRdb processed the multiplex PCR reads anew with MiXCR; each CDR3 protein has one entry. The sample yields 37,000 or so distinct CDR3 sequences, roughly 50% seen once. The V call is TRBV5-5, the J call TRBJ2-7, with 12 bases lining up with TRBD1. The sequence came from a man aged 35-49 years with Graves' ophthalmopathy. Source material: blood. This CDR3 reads CASSFGGQGAHEQYF. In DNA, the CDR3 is TGTGCCAGCAGCTTTGGGGGACAGGGGGCCCACGAGCAGTACTTC.